Listed below are T cell receptor beta chains from one sample, sequenced in a study of cytomegalovirus exposure and HLA in healthy donors. Repertoires were generated with immunoSEQ multiplex PCR, while TCRdb's copy carries only in-frame clones and drops some. The table shows under 200,000 clones, with around 83% occurring only once. The specimen was PBMCs. These receptors were obtained from a man aged 45-60 years in good health and CMV-seropositive. CDR3s include the opening cysteine and the closing phenylalanine or tryptophan. D genes are given only for firm matches. Only part of the rows carry a size: once, few, many, or a class if the clone is expanded.

j_call clone_size d_call v_call cdr3_aa cdr3_nt
TRBJ2-2 NA NA TRBV6-5 CASLEQNTGELFF TGTGCCAGTTTAGAGCAGAACACCGGGGAGCTGTTTTTT
TRBJ1-6 NA NA TRBV19 CASSIGGAANSPLHF TGTGCCAGTAGTATAGGCGGGGCCGCAAATTCACCCCTCCACTTT
TRBJ2-7 NA TRBD1 TRBV27 CASSLTGQDVYEQYF TGTGCCAGCAGCCTTACTGGACAGGACGTCTACGAGCAGTACTTC
TRBJ2-5 NA NA TRBV19 CATSGSRRETQYF TGTGCCACCTCGGGGAGCAGGCGAGAGACCCAGTACTTC
TRBJ2-5 NA TRBD2 TRBV4-1 CASSQRLAGGPVQTQYF TGCGCCAGCAGCCAAAGACTAGCGGGAGGGCCTGTCCAGACCCAGTACTTC
TRBJ1-4 NA TRBD1 TRBV29-1 CSVATGAIEKLFF TGCAGCGTTGCGACAGGGGCGATTGAAAAACTGTTTTTT
TRBJ1-2 NA NA TRBV5-1 CASSLDSYGYTF TGCGCCAGCAGCTTGGACAGCTATGGCTACACCTTC
TRBJ1-1 NA NA TRBV5-8 CASSSGWDTEAFF TGTGCCAGCAGCTCAGGCTGGGACACTGAAGCTTTCTTT
TRBJ1-2 NA NA TRBV29-1 CSVEGKWDSQANYGYTF TGCAGCGTTGAAGGGAAGTGGGACTCCCAAGCTAACTATGGCTACACCTTC
TRBJ1-5 few TRBD1 TRBV28 CASRDRNNQPQHF TGTGCCAGCAGGGACAGGAACAATCAGCCCCAGCATTTT
TRBJ2-1 NA NA TRBV6-5 CASSVTGGARDEQFF TGTGCCAGCAGCGTAACAGGTGGGGCACGCGATGAGCAGTTCTTC
TRBJ1-1 NA NA TRBV6-5 CASSYLPRTEAFF TGTGCCAGCAGTTACCTTCCCAGAACTGAAGCTTTCTTT
TRBJ2-7 few NA TRBV29-1 CSVRGSGLRTYEQYF TGCAGCGTAAGGGGATCCGGCCTCAGAACCTACGAGCAGTACTTC
TRBJ2-3 NA TRBD2 TRBV11-2 CASSRAGGPPDTQYF TGTGCCAGCAGCCGAGCGGGGGGGCCCCCAGATACGCAGTATTTT
TRBJ2-3 few NA TRBV20-1 CSARLSDTQYF TGCAGTGCTAGACTGTCAGATACGCAGTATTTT
TRBJ2-7 NA NA TRBV11-2 CASSLDHVDYEQYF TGTGCCAGCAGCTTAGATCATGTAGACTACGAGCAGTACTTC
TRBJ2-1 NA TRBD2 TRBV5-4 CASSLAGGASYNEQFF TGTGCCAGCAGCTTGGCCGGGGGGGCATCCTACAATGAGCAGTTCTTC
TRBJ2-7 NA TRBD1 TRBV9 CASSSRTGDLYEQYF TGTGCCAGCAGCTCCCGGACAGGGGACCTCTACGAGCAGTACTTC
TRBJ1-5 NA TRBD1 TRBV11-2 CASSLDLGTGTQHF TGCGCCAGCAGCTTAGACCTAGGGACAGGGACCCAGCATTTT
TRBJ1-1 NA NA TRBV6-5 CASTDGGRQNTEAFF TGTGCCAGCACCGACGGGGGGCGCCAGAACACTGAAGCTTTCTTT
TRBJ1-3 once NA TRBV9 CASSVGGGGNTIYF TGTGCCAGCAGCGTGGGTGGAGGGGGAAACACCATATATTTT
TRBJ1-1 NA NA TRBV5-1 CASSYRVNTEAFF TGCGCCAGCAGCTACAGGGTGAACACTGAAGCTTTCTTT